The clone carrying this TCR beta chain was seen many times. TCRdb re-called the 5' RACE reads with MiXCR, one entry per CDR3 protein. There are approximately 30,000 distinct CDR3 sequences in the sample; over 7% occur only once, and roughly 2.4% lies in the top ten. The sample belongs to a study of chronic HIV infection and antiretroviral therapy. Looked up from germline, CDR1 is SGHAT and CDR2 is FQDESV (reference sequence). The CDR3 totals 12 residues. V was shortened by 4 bases and J by 2 bases, with 4 bases between the two germline ends. The source of this sequence is an adult who had HIV and had not received antiretroviral therapy, or was an uninfected healthy control (not recorded which). Sequencing was carried out using peripheral blood. V usage is TRBV11-1 and J usage is TRBJ2-3; D is undetermined. In DNA, the CDR3 is TGTGCCAGCAGCTCGCTCACAGATACGCAGTATTTT. Protein sequence: CASSSLTDTQYF.